A selection of T cell receptor beta chains follows, all from one sample in a study of blood T cell repertoires in COVID-19. Sequencing used immunoSEQ multiplex PCR; TCRdb keeps in-frame clones, though not all of them. The repertoire includes 250,000 to 300,000 clones, 85% to 90% of them detected once, and less than 4.5% sits in the top ten. Sequencing input: peripheral blood. Source of these receptors: a man aged 18 to 35 with active or convalescent COVID-19. CDR3s include the opening cysteine and the closing phenylalanine or tryptophan. Fields, in order: J gene, V gene, clone size, D gene, CDR3 DNA, CDR3 protein. D genes are given only for firm matches. A row's size may be missing; if present it is once, few, many or a size class.

TRBJ2-1 TRBV29-1 many TRBD2 TGCAGCGTGTTGCGGGAGTATGAGCAGTTCTTC CSVLREYEQFF
TRBJ2-1 TRBV5-1 . TRBD2 TGCGCCAGCACGGGGGGGACTAGCGGGAGTGGGGAGCAGTTCTTC CASTGGTSGSGEQFF
TRBJ1-6 TRBV9 . . TGTGCCAGCAGCACCCAGGGTTCCTATTCACCCCTCCACTTT CASSTQGSYSPLHF
TRBJ2-1 TRBV9 . . TGTGCCAGCAGAGGAGACAGGCAAGAGCAGTTCTTC CASRGDRQEQFF
TRBJ1-1 TRBV2 . . TGTGCCAGCAGCGGTTTGAACACTGAAGCTTTCTTT CASSGLNTEAFF
TRBJ2-7 TRBV5-1 . TRBD1 TGCGCCAGCAGTCGCCGGGACAGGGGAATTCTTGGGTCCTACGAGCAGTACTTC CASSRRDRGILGSYEQYF
TRBJ2-7 TRBV4-1 . TRBD1 TGCGCCAGCAGCCAAGTGGGGACAGCTGTACCCTACGAGCAGTACTTC CASSQVGTAVPYEQYF
TRBJ1-2 TRBV19 . . TGTGCCAGTAGGTCGGAACAGGACAGTGGTGGCTACACCTTC CASRSEQDSGGYTF
TRBJ2-7 TRBV6-5 . . TGTGCCAGCAGCAGTTCCGGGCTAGCGTTAAAGGGGCAGTACTTC CASSSSGLALKGQYF
TRBJ2-3 TRBV28 . TRBD2 TGTGCCAGCAGTTTCCTAGCGGGGGGACCCGTACGCACAGATACGCAGTATTTT CASSFLAGGPVRTDTQYF
TRBJ2-7 TRBV6-2/TRBV6-3 . . TGTGCCAGCAGTACTGGTGTCGGACAGCCTTACGAGCAGTACTTC CASSTGVGQPYEQYF
TRBJ1-1 TRBV28 . . TGTGCCAGCAGCCCAACAGTGAACACTGAAGCTTTCTTT CASSPTVNTEAFF